This TCR beta chain was obtained from a study of blood T cell repertoires in COVID-19. On the study more broadly: Donors in the United States, Italy and Spain gave samples during acute or convalescent COVID-19.

This CDR3 is 14 amino acids long. Looked up from germline, CDR1 is SGHVS and CDR2 is FQNEAQ. The V segment lost 10 bases and the J segment 3 bases; nucleotides outside the gene matches: 12. This table comes from immunoSEQ multiplex PCR, and its TCRdb copy is limited to in-frame clones, with some not included. Counted here are around 210,000 clones, roughly 80% occurring once; the ten biggest clones make up approximately 8%. The V and J genes are TRBV7-8 and TRBJ2-7; 7 bases are a match to TRBD2. This receptor was identified in a woman older than 75 with COVID-19, enrolled during active disease. Source material: peripheral blood. In nucleotides, the CDR3 is TGTGCCACCTCGTCGGGGGGTGACTTCTACGAGCAGTACTTC. It encodes CATSSGGDFYEQYF.